Below are 26 T cell receptor beta chains sequenced from a single sample in a study of blood T cell repertoires in COVID-19. Produced via immunoSEQ multiplex PCR; TCRdb's table is partial and in-frame only. The profile shows some 76,000 clones, roughly nine tenths of them singletons. The sample taken for sequencing was peripheral blood. These receptors were taken from a man older than 75 in a cohort sampled during active COVID-19.

The CDR3 bases are TGTGCCAGCAGCTTGGTGACAGGGGATGGCTACACCTTC. It translates to CASSLVTGDGYTF. V is TRBV5-8 and J is TRBJ1-2; 8 bases map to TRBD1. The V segment lost 0 bases and the J segment 6 bases; nucleotides outside the gene matches: 1. The CDR3 has 13 amino acids. Germline CDR1 is SGHTS and CDR2 is YDEGEE.

This sequence joins TRBV5-1 and TRBJ2-1; D ambiguous. Between the trimmed V and J ends, which lost 0 bases and 10 bases, there was a span of 11 bases. The CDR3 covers 13 residues. Germline CDR1 is SGHRS and CDR2 is YFSETQ. The CDR3 spells CASSLVTAGEQFF. The CDR3 DNA reads as TGCGCCAGCAGCTTGGTAACCGCCGGGGAGCAGTTCTTC.

This CDR3 is CAISESWTGVHSLSQPQHF. CDR3 nucleotides: TGTGCCATCAGTGAGTCTTGGACAGGGGTACATTCGCTTTCTCAGCCCCAGCATTTT. The gene calls are TRBV10-3 and TRBJ1-5, with TRBD1 matching 9 bases. Per germline, CDR1 ENHRY and CDR2 SYGVKD. The V segment lost 0 bases and the J segment 6 bases; nucleotides outside the gene matches: 15. CDR3 length equals 19 residues.

The J gene is TRBJ2-5, the V gene TRBV5-6; possible D gene TRBD2, 5 bases. Trimming left V 0 bases short and J 1 base short, with 13 bases between. This CDR3 region has 16 residues. Per germline, CDR1 SGHDT and CDR2 YYEEEE. Here the CDR3 reads CASSLGFAGPQETQYF. The DNA for the CDR3 is TGTGCCAGCAGCTTGGGGTTCGCGGGCCCCCAAGAGACCCAGTACTTC.

The chain carries TRBV7-9 and TRBJ2-4; 13 bases agree with TRBD2. From germline, CDR1 is SEHNR and CDR2 FQNEAQ (reference sequence). CDR3 length: 19 amino acids. Trimming took 5 bases from V and 4 from J; bases not matched to a gene: 14. The CDR3 sequence is CASSTGTSGAREVKNIQYF. The DNA of the CDR3 is TGTGCCAGCAGCACCGGGACTAGCGGGGCCCGGGAAGTGAAAAACATTCAGTACTTC.

This rearrangement joins TRBV5-4 to TRBJ1-1; TRBD1 matches at 9 bases. With V trimmed by 4 bases and J by 2 bases, 9 bases remained unmatched. The CDR3 length is 16 residues. Germline assignment: CDR1 SGHNT and CDR2 YYREEE (reference sequence). CDR3 DNA sequence: TGTGCCAGCAGCCGAGGGGGACAGGGTTTAAACACTGAAGCTTTCTTT. Translating gives CASSRGGQGLNTEAFF.

The chain uses TRBV6-1 and TRBJ1-1; TRBD1 matches at 8 bases. The V gene end was trimmed by 6 bases and the J gene end by 4 bases; junction bases not matched to a gene: 4. The germline V gene has CDR1 MNHNS and CDR2 SASEGT. The CDR3 runs to 13 residues. The CDR3 loop is CASRDRETTEAFF. DNA for the CDR3: TGTGCCAGCAGGGACAGGGAGACCACTGAAGCTTTCTTT.

This clone has just one count. The chain employs TRBV7-8 and TRBJ2-3, with 9 bases matching TRBD2. The V gene end was trimmed by 10 bases and the J gene end by 3 bases; junction bases not matched to a gene: 11. The CDR3 sequence is 15 residues long. The germline gives CDR1 SGHVS, CDR2 FQNEAQ. The CDR3 protein is CATEASGVGTDTQYF. For the CDR3, the DNA is TGTGCCACCGAAGCTAGCGGGGTGGGGACAGATACGCAGTATTTT.

This clone was seen only once. The genes are TRBV7-3 and TRBJ1-1; D not certain. Germline V lookup: CDR1 SGHTA, CDR2 FQGTGA. This CDR3 has 14 residues. The ends were cut back, 3 bases at V and 1 base at J, with 9 bases in the middle. The CDR3 DNA sequence: TGTGCCAGCAGCTTTGGGCCGTCGAACACTGAAGCTTTCTTT. Amino acid sequence: CASSFGPSNTEAFF.

The chain joins TRBV7-2 to TRBJ2-3, with a possible D match to TRBD1 (5 bases). Germline V CDR1 and CDR2: SGHTA, FQGNSA. Between the trimmed V and J ends, which lost 5 bases and 1 base, there was a span of 16 bases. CDR3 length: 16 residues. CDR3 amino acids: CASSQNRRPGTDTQYF. The CDR3 region has the DNA TGTGCCAGCAGCCAGAACAGGAGACCCGGCACAGATACGCAGTATTTT. Variable domain in full (rest from reference TRBV7-2 and TRBJ2-3): GAGVSQSPSNKVTEKGKDVELRCDPISGHTALYWYRQSLGQGLEFLIYFQGNSAPDKSGLPSDRFSAERTGGSVSTLTIQRTQQEDSAVYLCASSQNRRPGTDTQYFGPGTRLTVL.

The V and J genes are TRBV5-1 and TRBJ2-3; 12 bases line up with TRBD1. Germline assignment: CDR1 SGHRS and CDR2 YFSETQ. This CDR3 is built from 16 residues. V lost 5 bases and J lost 6; bases outside the gene matches: 10. This CDR3 is CASRGTGGPSWDTQYF. In DNA form, the CDR3 reads TGCGCCAGCAGGGGGACAGGGGGCCCCTCATGGGATACGCAGTATTTT.

This clone was picked up one time. The rearrangement uses TRBV7-8 and TRBJ2-3; TRBD2 matches at 9 bases. The germline gives CDR1 SGHVS, CDR2 FQNEAQ. This CDR3 region has 19 residues. Trimming took 4 bases from V and 3 from J; bases not matched to a gene: 17. As DNA, the CDR3 is TGTGCCAGCAGCTCCCCGGGCGGCGGGGGGGCGATTAGGACAGATACGCAGTATTTT. Protein: CASSSPGGGGAIRTDTQYF.

In its sample, this clone was seen once. The genes are TRBV20-1 and TRBJ2-3; tentatively, D is TRBD1 (5 bases). Germline V CDR1 and CDR2: DFQATT, SNEGSKA (reference sequence). CDR3 length: 13 residues. The V gene lost 3 bases and the J gene lost 2 bases, with 9 bases spanning the gap. This chain's CDR3 is CSASWGNTDTQYF. Here the CDR3 DNA reads TGCAGTGCTAGTTGGGGCAACACAGATACGCAGTATTTT.

This sequence joins TRBV12-3 or TRBV12-4 and TRBJ1-1; D uncertain. CDR3 size: 12 residues. Trimming stripped 5 bases from V and 5 bases from J, with 9 bases between. The CDR3 protein is CASSRIGTEAFF. As DNA, the CDR3 is TGTGCCAGCAGTAGGATCGGGACTGAAGCTTTCTTT.

The chain uses TRBV3-1 (or the pseudogene TRBV3-2) and TRBJ2-2; D gene unclear. Germline-derived CDR1 and CDR2 are LGHDT and YNNKEL (reference sequence). The CDR3 spans 14 residues. Trimming took off 0 bases at V and 3 bases at J, with 5 bases between the two ends. The CDR3 coding sequence is TGTGCCAGCAGCCAAGAAGCCTACACCGGGGAGCTGTTTTTT. Amino acid sequence: CASSQEAYTGELFF.

The gene calls are TRBV29-1 and TRBJ1-1; 7 bases match TRBD1. Trimming at V came to 4 bases and at J to 4 bases, leaving 9 bases not matched to a gene. CDR3 length: 14 amino acids. Germline values: CDR1 SQVTM, CDR2 ANQGSEA. This chain's CDR3 is CSVGVRQGPTEAFF. CDR3 DNA sequence: TGCAGCGTTGGAGTAAGACAGGGCCCCACTGAAGCTTTCTTT.

The gene calls are TRBV9 and TRBJ1-4; 7 nucleotides match TRBD1. This CDR3 is built from 15 residues. Germline-derived CDR1 and CDR2 are SGDLS and YYNGEE. V was clipped by 1 base and J by 8 bases; unmatched bases: 8. Here the CDR3 reads CASSVSPQGGEKLFF. DNA of the CDR3: TGTGCCAGCAGCGTATCCCCCCAGGGGGGCGAAAAACTGTTTTTT.

The rearrangement links TRBV7-6 to TRBJ1-4; D perhaps matches TRBD1 (6 bases). V shed 0 bases and J shed 5 bases, with 13 bases lying between them. The CDR3 loop spans 16 amino acids. Germline lookup yields CDR1 SGHVS and CDR2 FNYEAQ. In nucleotides, the CDR3 is TGTGCCAGCAGCTTAGCGGGGTGGGGGCGGAATGAAAAACTGTTTTTT. Its translation is CASSLAGWGRNEKLFF.

This clone came up a few times. The V gene is TRBV6-1, the J gene TRBJ1-6, with a possible D match to TRBD1 (5 bases). The germline V gene has CDR1 MNHNS and CDR2 SASEGT. The V end lost 3 bases, the J end lost 8 bases, and 11 bases lay between the germline ends. The CDR3 is 14 residues long. The CDR3, as DNA: TGTGCCAGCAGTGATTCATGGGGGGATTCACCCCTCCACTTT. Protein sequence: CASSDSWGDSPLHF.

This clone was observed a single time. The CDR3 sequence: CASSYLGTEAFF. Here the CDR3 DNA reads TGTGCCAGCAGTTACCTAGGCACTGAAGCTTTCTTT. The chain joins TRBV2 to TRBJ1-1, with D uncertain. In germline, CDR1 is SNHLY, CDR2 FYNNEI. The CDR3 extends over 12 amino acids. Trimming cost V 5 bases and J 4 bases, with 8 bases left between them. Supplemented by reference TRBV2 and TRBJ1-1, the full variable domain reads EPEVTQTPSHQVTQMGQEVILRCVPISNHLYFYWYRQILGQKVEFLVSFYNNEISEKSEIFDDQFSVERPDGSNFTLKIRSTKLEDSAMYFCASSYLGTEAFFGQGTRLTVV.

The chain combines TRBV18 with TRBJ2-7, with TRBD1 identical over 8 bases. Germline CDR1 and CDR2: KGHSH and LQKENI. CDR3 length: 14 amino acids. The ends lost 6 bases at V and 3 bases at J; junction bases unmatched: 7. As DNA, the CDR3 is TGTGCCAGCTCCATCCAGGGGGCGGGCTACGAGCAGTACTTC. As protein: CASSIQGAGYEQYF.

This clone was picked up one time. The chain is built from TRBV2 and TRBJ2-6; D gene ambiguous. Trimming stripped 2 bases from V and 0 bases from J, with 14 bases between. Germline V CDR1 and CDR2: SNHLY, FYNNEI. This CDR3 is 18 amino acids long. The CDR3 region has the DNA TGTGCCAGCAGTGAACGTCGGGTACAAAGCTCTGGGGCCAACGTCCTGACTTTC. Translating gives CASSERRVQSSGANVLTF.

CDR3 nucleotides: TGTGCCAGCAGAGGGGAATACGAGCAGTACGTC. Translation gives CASRGEYEQYV. The chain couples TRBV6-5 to TRBJ2-7; D is perhaps TRBD1 (5 bases). This CDR3 has 11 amino acids. Trimming took 6 bases from V and 4 from J, leaving 7 bases between them. Germline loops: CDR1 MNHEY, CDR2 SVGAGI.

This clone was seen more than once but under ten times. J is TRBJ2-7 and V is TRBV29-1, with D unclear. This CDR3 has 11 residues. CDR1 and CDR2 (germline): SQVTM, ANQGSEA. The V gene lost 2 bases and the J gene lost 4 bases, with 6 bases spanning the gap. The CDR3 nucleotides read TGCAGCGTTGAAACCGGGTACGAGCAGTACTTC. Translation: CSVETGYEQYF.

This chain uses TRBV18 with TRBJ1-2; TRBD1 is a possible D gene (5 bases). V was trimmed by 3 bases and J by 7 bases, leaving 12 bases between them. This CDR3 has 13 residues. Germline CDR1 and CDR2: KGHSH and LQKENI. Written as DNA, the CDR3 is TGTGCCAGCTCACCCGACAGCCAACCTGGCTACACCTTC. Amino acids: CASSPDSQPGYTF.

The rearrangement links TRBV2 to TRBJ2-7; D call uncertain. V dropped 7 bases and J dropped 6 bases, with 13 bases sitting between them. The CDR3 is 12 amino acids. Germline CDR1 reads SNHLY; CDR2 reads FYNNEI. For the CDR3, the DNA is TGTGCCAGCAAATCCATCAACAGCGAGCAGTACGTC. Protein: CASKSINSEQYV.